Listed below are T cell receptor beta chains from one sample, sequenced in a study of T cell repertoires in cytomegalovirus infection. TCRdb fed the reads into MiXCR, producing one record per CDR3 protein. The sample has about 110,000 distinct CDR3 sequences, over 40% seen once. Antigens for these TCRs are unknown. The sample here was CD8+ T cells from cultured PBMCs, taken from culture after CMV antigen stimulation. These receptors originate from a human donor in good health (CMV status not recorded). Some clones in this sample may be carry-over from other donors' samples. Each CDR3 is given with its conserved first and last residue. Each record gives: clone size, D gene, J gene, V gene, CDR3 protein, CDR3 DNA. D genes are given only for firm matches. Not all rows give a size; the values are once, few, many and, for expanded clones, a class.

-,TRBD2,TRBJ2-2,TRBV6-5,CASSYRAGGLAGELFF,TGTGCCAGCAGTTACAGGGCGGGGGGGTTGGCCGGGGAGCTGTTTTTT
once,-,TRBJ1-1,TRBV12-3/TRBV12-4,CASSLDTANTEAFF,TGTGCCAGCAGTTTAGATACAGCAAACACTGAAGCTTTCTTT
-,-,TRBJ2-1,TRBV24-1,CATSDSYQVKGLNEQFF,TGTGCCACCAGTGATTCTTACCAGGTAAAGGGGCTCAATGAGCAGTTCTTC
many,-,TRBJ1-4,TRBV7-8,CASSLDRTNEKLFF,TGTGCCAGCAGCTTAGACCGAACTAATGAAAAACTGTTTTTT
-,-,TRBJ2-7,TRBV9,CASSVGGGATYEQYF,TGTGCCAGCAGCGTAGGAGGGGGGGCGACCTACGAGCAGTACTTC
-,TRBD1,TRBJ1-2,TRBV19,CASSHGQGSSGYTF,TGTGCCAGTAGTCACGGACAGGGGTCATCGGGCTACACCTTC
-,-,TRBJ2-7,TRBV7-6,CASSLEVSSYEQYF,TGTGCCAGCAGCTTAGAGGTCAGCTCCTACGAGCAGTACTTC
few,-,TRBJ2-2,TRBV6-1,CASSDYDTGRELFF,TGTGCCAGCAGCGATTATGACACGGGCCGGGAGCTGTTTTTT
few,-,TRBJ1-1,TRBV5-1,CASRKSAQGRMNTEAFF,TGCGCCAGCAGGAAATCGGCGCAGGGAAGGATGAACACTGAAGCTTTCTTT
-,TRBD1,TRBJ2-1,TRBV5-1,CASSARRGRAGDEQFF,TGCGCCAGCAGCGCCCGAAGGGGGCGGGCCGGGGATGAGCAGTTCTTC
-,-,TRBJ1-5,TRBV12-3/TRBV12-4,CASSLSGRGSNQPQHF,TGTGCCAGCAGTTTAAGTGGGAGGGGGAGCAATCAGCCCCAGCATTTT
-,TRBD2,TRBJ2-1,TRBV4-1,CASTPMGGGGNEQFF,TGCGCCAGCACCCCGATGGGGGGGGGAGGTAATGAGCAGTTCTTC
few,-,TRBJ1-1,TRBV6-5,CASSYFGGTEAFF,TGTGCCAGCAGTTACTTCGGGGGCACTGAAGCTTTCTTT
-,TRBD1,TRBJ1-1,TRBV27,CASSQGGAWEAEAFF,TGTGCCAGCAGCCAAGGGGGCGCGTGGGAAGCTGAAGCTTTCTTT
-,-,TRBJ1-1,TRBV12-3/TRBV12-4,CASSSIGQLNTEAFF,TGTGCCAGCAGTTCCATAGGACAGCTGAACACTGAAGCTTTCTTT
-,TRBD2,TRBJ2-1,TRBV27,CASSSRSGGPNEQFF,TGTGCCAGCAGTTCGAGAAGCGGGGGACCAAATGAGCAGTTCTTC
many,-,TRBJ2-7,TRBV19,CASRKDLSSYEQYF,TGTGCCAGTAGGAAGGACTTAAGCTCCTACGAGCAGTACTTC
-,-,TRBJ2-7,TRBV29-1,CSVVAEAYEQYF,TGCAGCGTTGTGGCAGAGGCCTACGAGCAGTACTTC
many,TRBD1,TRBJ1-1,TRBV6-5,CASSYSRGVYTEAFF,TGTGCCAGCAGTTACTCCAGGGGGGTGTACACTGAAGCTTTCTTT
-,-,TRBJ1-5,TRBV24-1,CATSDPPGPQHF,TGTGCCACCAGTGATCCCCCAGGGCCCCAGCATTTT
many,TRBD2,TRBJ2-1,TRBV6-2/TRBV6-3,CASSYREAWGNEQFF,TGTGCCAGCAGTTATCGGGAGGCCTGGGGGAATGAGCAGTTCTTC
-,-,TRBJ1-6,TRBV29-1,CSVEVLHF,TGCAGCGTTGAGGTACTCCACTTT
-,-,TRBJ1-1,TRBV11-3,CASSLEPGVGITEAFF,TGTGCCAGCAGCTTAGAACCGGGAGTCGGGATCACTGAAGCTTTCTTT
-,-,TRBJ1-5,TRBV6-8,CASSYSGSPNQPQHF,TGTGCCAGCAGTTACTCTGGGTCTCCTAATCAGCCCCAGCATTTT
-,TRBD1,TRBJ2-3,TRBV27,CAIRGHIGTDTQYF,TGTGCCATCAGGGGGCATATCGGCACAGATACGCAGTATTTT
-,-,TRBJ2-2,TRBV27,CASSLWARAPPGELFF,TGTGCCAGCAGTCTTTGGGCTAGGGCTCCCCCCGGGGAGCTGTTTTTT
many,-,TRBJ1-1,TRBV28,CASVIPGVAFF,TGTGCCAGCGTTATTCCAGGGGTGGCTTTCTTT
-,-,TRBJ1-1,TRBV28,CASSLQDWGTEAFF,TGTGCCAGCAGCCTACAGGACTGGGGCACTGAAGCTTTCTTT
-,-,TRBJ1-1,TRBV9,CASSVGGDTEAFF,TGTGCCAGCAGCGTAGGAGGGGACACTGAAGCTTTCTTT
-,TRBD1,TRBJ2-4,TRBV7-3,CASSPSQGQGTKNIQYF,TGTGCCAGCAGCCCTAGTCAGGGACAGGGGACCAAAAACATTCAGTACTTC
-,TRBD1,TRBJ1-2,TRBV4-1,CASSPGQGALYGYTF,TGCGCCAGCAGCCCGGGACAGGGAGCCCTCTATGGCTACACCTTC
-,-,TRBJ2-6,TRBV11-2,CASSGAGPALSGANVLTF,TGTGCCAGCAGCGGAGCTGGACCAGCGCTATCTGGGGCCAACGTCCTGACTTTC
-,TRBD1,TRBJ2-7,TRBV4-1,CASSKSGQGAYEQYF,TGCGCCAGCAGCAAATCGGGACAGGGAGCCTACGAGCAGTACTTC